In this sample, the clone carrying this T cell receptor beta chain turned up a few times. The repertoire was sequenced with immunoSEQ multiplex PCR; TCRdb's copy has only in-frame clones and lacks some. Of about 110,000 clones in the sample, around 90% are singletons; the top ten hold approximately 1.6%. This specimen belongs to a study of T cell changes during pregnancy in multiple sclerosis. With V trimmed by 5 bases and J by 15 bases, 9 bases remained unmatched. From germline, CDR1 is MDHEN and CDR2 SYDVKM. The CDR3 is 12 amino acids. Here the sequenced sample was peripheral blood, taken after pregnancy. The chain is built from TRBV28 and TRBJ2-2; 7 bases match TRBD1. This TCR was sampled from a female donor with multiple sclerosis, enrolled in a pregnancy study. Here the CDR3 reads CASSPGTARVFF. CDR3 coding DNA: TGTGCCAGCAGTCCCGGGACAGCCCGGGTGTTTTTT.